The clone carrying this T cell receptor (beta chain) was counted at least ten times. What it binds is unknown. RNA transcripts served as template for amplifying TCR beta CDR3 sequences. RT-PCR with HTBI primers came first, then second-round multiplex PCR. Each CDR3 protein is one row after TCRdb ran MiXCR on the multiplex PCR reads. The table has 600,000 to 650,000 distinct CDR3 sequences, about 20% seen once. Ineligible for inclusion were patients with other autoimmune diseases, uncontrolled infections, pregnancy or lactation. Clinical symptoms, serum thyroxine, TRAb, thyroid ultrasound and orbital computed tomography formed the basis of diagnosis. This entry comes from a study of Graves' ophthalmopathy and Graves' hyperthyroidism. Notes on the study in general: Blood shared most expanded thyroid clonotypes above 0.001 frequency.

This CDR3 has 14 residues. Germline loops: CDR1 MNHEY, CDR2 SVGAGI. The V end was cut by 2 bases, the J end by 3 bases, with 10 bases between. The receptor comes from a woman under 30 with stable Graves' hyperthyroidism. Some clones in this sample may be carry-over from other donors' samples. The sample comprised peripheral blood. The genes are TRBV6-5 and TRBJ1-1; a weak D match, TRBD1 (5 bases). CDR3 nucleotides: TGTGCCAGCAGTTACCCCGTAGGGGACACTGAAGCTTTCTTT. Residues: CASSYPVGDTEAFF.